This T cell receptor beta chain derives from a study of cytomegalovirus exposure and HLA in healthy donors (TCRdb year 2017). General notes on the study: An earlier analysis of about 530 of the donors reported 250 to 350 Gb of sequence data and 90 million to 120 million unique TCR beta sequences obtained from roughly 170 million T cells. In an earlier analysis of around 540 of the donors, high-throughput TCR beta sequencing was used to judge whether each TCR beta V gene segment behaved as functional or pseudogenic. To predict cytomegalovirus infection status, the study brought together high-throughput TCR immunosequencing, statistical association of individual TCRs with disease status, and machine learning. In a later genetic analysis, genome-wide SNP genotypes for about 65% of the roughly 670 donors were used, and that subset was treated as a discovery cohort. Across about 370 genotyped donors of the cohort, an average of about 240,000 unique TCR beta nucleotide sequences per donor were sequenced, and roughly a sixth of those sequences were non-productive. HLA typing included class I and class II loci at four-digit resolution. In addition to the first cohort of approximately 650 subjects, a separate validation cohort of under 150 different subjects was used. In a later analysis, previously published TCR beta repertoires from hundreds of donors were re-analyzed and high-resolution HLA genotyping was added so that TCR occurrence patterns could be studied. The aim of the study was to test whether cataloging public T cell receptors could identify signatures of past pathogen exposure. Of the 300 to 500 genotyped donors, roughly 76% were placed in the genetic ancestry cluster associated with self-reported Caucasian donors. Because of strong linkage in the cohort, four to six DR-DQ haplotypes were treated as single units for association and clustering. Every discovery cohort repertoire had been produced on one sequencing platform. An early release that covered about 600 HLA-typed donors contained around 300 gigabases of sequencing data and approximately 85 million unique TCR sequences. Rather than using new phenotypic data, the later analysis identified candidate immune exposures from TCR beta sequences and from how often those sequences occurred across donors. The study profiled the T cell repertoires of more than 500 subjects by immunosequencing and related them to cytomegalovirus serostatus. Typing coverage differed by locus: A, B, C, DRB1 and DQB1 were typed in roughly 629-630 donors, DQA1 in around 500, DPA1 in 600 to 610, and DPB1 in around 440. Donor age, sex, ethnicity and CMV serostatus were compiled alongside the repertoire data.

Study-wide findings and limitations: A further reported finding was that TCR beta sequences accurately predicted the HLA-A and HLA-B alleles for most subjects in the first cohort. According to a later analysis, parvovirus B19, influenza, CMV and Epstein-Barr virus appeared linked to several top co-occurrence clusters. About 17 rarely observed V segments, including chromosome 9 orphons, were excluded from the earlier analysis of about 610 of the donors because counts were too low. Because the 87-base-pair reads could not distinguish some IMGT-functional V segments, including TRBV6-2 and TRBV6-3, those segments were excluded. A later analysis found that HLA-associated TCR beta chains were more clonally expanded and had lower generation probabilities than equally common non-associated chains. Correlated functional status among segregating V segments might reflect linkage disequilibrium, but an unknown experimental factor could not be ruled out. The cohort was sequenced for TCR beta chains only, and without alpha or paired-chain data the features that could be detected were limited. In a later analysis, the rate of TCR association differed among HLA loci, with DRB1 alleles having the most associated TCRs and HLA-C alleles having the fewest. When HLA alleles, especially DR and DQ, strongly co-occurred, attributing TCR associations to individual alleles was difficult. An association between a missense DCLRE1C variant and V-gene and J-gene trimming of TCR beta chains was found in a later genetic analysis and replicated in an independent cohort. Three of the identified cytomegalovirus-associated TCR beta chains were confirmed in vitro to be specific for cytomegalovirus antigens. The classifier was reported to diagnose cytomegalovirus status with high specificity and sensitivity in both the original and validation cohorts. For the cohort, immune exposure information was limited to CMV serostatus. Specific HLA alleles were associated with 15,000 to 20,000 TCR beta sequences at a false discovery rate of 0.05 in a later analysis. A later genetic analysis reported fewer N-insertions in productive TCRs among donors in an Asian-associated ancestry cluster than the 666-donor mean. In a later analysis, most CMV-associated TCR beta chains were found to appear HLA-restricted, with HLA associations seemingly driven largely by CMV exposure. According to the authors, the approach could potentially be generalized to other disease states and immunological phenotypes. Most TCR sequences were observed very rarely across donors, whereas some public TCRs were present in many individuals. In an earlier analysis of 587 of the donors, most TCR beta V segments were observed in productive rearrangements about 87% or about 30% of the time, broadly matching IMGT annotations. The study listed approximately 150 TCR beta chains as associated with cytomegalovirus. Roughly uniform sequencing depth across donors was assumed in presence/absence analyses, although this assumption may not hold. A group of highly shared sequence variants was considered likely to be a technical artifact of the sequencing pipeline. HLA typing was unavailable for some donors at each locus, so association tests used only the typed subset.

Libraries came from the immunoSEQ multiplex PCR assay. A mixture of 60 forward primers for TCR Vbeta segments and 13 reverse primers for TCR Jbeta segments was used in the multiplex PCR. The CDR3 region of rearranged TCR beta genes was amplified from genomic DNA by a multiplex PCR assay. On the Illumina HiSeq System, the amplified TCR beta libraries were sequenced as 87-base-pair reads. The source study handled its data this way. In a later analysis, 80 million or so unique TCR beta chains were counted across the 500 to 700 repertoires, and around 10 million of these chains were shared by at least two donors. A nearest-neighbor algorithm error-corrected the raw reads and collapsed the reads into unique sequences, merging closely related sequences to remove PCR and sequencing errors. To assign V, D and J gene segments, CDR3 sequences were aligned to IMGT reference sequences. Each retained sequence needed at least a six-nucleotide match to both a V gene segment and a J gene segment. Rearrangements were called productive when the CDR3 lacked stop codons and stayed in frame with V and J; all others were non-productive. Following IMGT convention, CDR3 was defined as the stretch from the second conserved V-encoded cysteine to the conserved J-encoded phenylalanine. Sequences without an unambiguous match to a single V gene segment were excluded from the earlier analysis of 500 to 700 of the donors. An earlier analysis of several hundred of the donors called V segments functional above 56.7% productive rearrangements and segregating when the between-donor standard deviation exceeded 5%. A statistical classification framework was built to diagnose cytomegalovirus status from the catalog of TCR beta chain sequences. A later analysis assigned V and J genes by comparing TCR nucleotide sequences with IMGT/GENE-DB human TR gene sequences. In a later analysis, CDR3 sequences and most-parsimonious VDJ recombination scenarios were assigned using the TCRdist pipeline. In a later analysis, every TCR beta chain was defined by the combination of its CDR3 amino acid sequence and its V-gene family, and reads without a unique V-gene family were dropped. In a later analysis, fewer than 600 highly shared, low-generation-probability nucleotide sequences were removed to address suspected cross-contamination and a sequencing artifact. In a later analysis, a clonal expansion index was calculated for each public chain from normalized within-repertoire ranks of inferred template counts. A later analysis computed generation probabilities with a VDJ recombination model fitted to out-of-frame rearrangements, and checked the results against IGoR. In a later analysis, hypergeometric tests were used to score TCR-TCR, TCR-HLA and TCR-CMV co-occurrence, with a repertoire-size bias correction applied to TCR pairs. To estimate false discovery rates, a later analysis permuted the HLA or CMV assignments 20 times. In a later analysis, co-occurring TCRs were grouped with DBSCAN, and TCRdist sequence similarity was added when clustering was performed within HLA-allele-positive subsets. Repertoires with fewer than 30,000 or more than 120,000 public chains were left out of co-occurrence clustering, as were a few repertoires with anomalous nucleotide sharing. TCRdb's version of the immuneACCESS table is confined to in-frame rearrangements and falls short of the full clone set. An unresolved V gene accounts for under half of the shortfall where checked; the remainder is of unknown origin. From that table come the V and J calls and clone size; the DNA was used to work out D and trimming. The sample data list 110,000 to 150,000 clones, and roughly 9.4% of these were observed just once. About 2% of the sample rests with the top ten.

V and J are truncated by 8 bases and 3 bases respectively, leaving an intervening sequence of 13 bases. According to the germline V gene (reference sequence), CDR1 reads LNHNV and CDR2 reads YYDKDF. The CDR3 starts with the cysteine, ends with the phenylalanine, and has 13 residues. Only CDR3 DNA remains: 39 bases, in frame from the first base. In total, 666 healthy bone marrow donors made up the cohort. At the time of sampling, all cohort members were nominally healthy, though unrecorded immune exposures were likely present. The donor was CMV seronegative and belonged to the group of 320 or so seronegative cohort members. A peripheral blood sample was collected from each donor, and TCR beta sequencing was performed on peripheral blood mononuclear cells. Genomic DNA extraction from the blood cell samples was performed with the Qiagen DNeasy Blood Extraction Kit. About this clone: Its antigen has not been determined. Qualities for individual bases were not recorded, and no much larger clone is one base off.

The sample taken for sequencing was PBMCs. Recombination joined TRBV15 with TRBJ2-5; the D gene is perhaps TRBD2, from 5 matching bases. The sequence derives from a male donor in good health and CMV-seronegative. The CDR3 protein: CATGTETKETQYF. Here is the DNA: TGTGCCACCGGAACGGAGACTAAAGAGACCCAGTACTTC.